This T cell receptor beta chain was recovered during a study of blood T cell repertoires in COVID-19. For the study at large: The origin of the acute and convalescent COVID-19 samples was the United States, Italy and Spain. The cDNA or gDNA used as material had been derived from T cells, B-cell-depleted T cells, or PBMCs.

The authors' processing: The authors estimated nucleated cell counts from reference gene primer amplification. The protocol was immunoSEQ multiplex PCR, while the TCRdb copy is restricted to in-frame clones and leaves out a portion. Clonal size and the V and J genes are those of that table, whereas D and trimming came from the DNA. The table records around 150,000 clones, about 81% of them present only once. Germline lookup yields CDR1 SGHDT and CDR2 YYEEEE. Trimming took 0 bases from V and 5 from J; bases not matched to a gene: 4. The CDR3 is made up of 15 amino acids. The rearrangement uses TRBV5-6 and TRBJ2-5; 10 bases fit TRBD2. This receptor was identified in a woman aged 80 or over with acute or convalescent COVID-19. Sequencing used peripheral blood. CDR3 DNA: TGTGCCAGCAGCTTGGGGGGACTAGCGTCGGAGACCCAGTACTTC. It specifies CASSLGGLASETQYF.